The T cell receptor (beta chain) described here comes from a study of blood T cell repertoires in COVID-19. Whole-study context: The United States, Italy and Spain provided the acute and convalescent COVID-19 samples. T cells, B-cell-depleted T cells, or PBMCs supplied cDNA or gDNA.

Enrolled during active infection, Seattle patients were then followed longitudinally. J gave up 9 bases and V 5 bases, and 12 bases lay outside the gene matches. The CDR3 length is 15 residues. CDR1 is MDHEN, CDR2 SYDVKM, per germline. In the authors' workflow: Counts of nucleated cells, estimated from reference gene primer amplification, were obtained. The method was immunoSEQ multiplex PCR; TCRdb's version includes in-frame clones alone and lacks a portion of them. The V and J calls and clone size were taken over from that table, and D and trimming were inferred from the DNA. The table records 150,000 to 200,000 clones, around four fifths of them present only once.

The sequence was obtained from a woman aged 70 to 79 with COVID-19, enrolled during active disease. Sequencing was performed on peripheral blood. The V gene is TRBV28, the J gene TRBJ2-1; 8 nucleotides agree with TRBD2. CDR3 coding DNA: TGTGCCAGCAGTCCCGGGACTAGAGGGGCGGGTGAGCAGTTCTTC. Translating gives CASSPGTRGAGEQFF.